There are a few counts of the clone carrying this TCR beta chain. The sample originates from a study of PD-L1 blockade in urothelial cancer. Looking at the study overall: Males with urothelial cancer arising in the bladder constituted most of the roughly 30 patients.

Only in-frame clones appear in the TCRdb table, and some are missing; sequencing was by immunoSEQ multiplex PCR. The sample records 40,000 or so clones, roughly 77% being singletons. The material was PBMCs, obtained around atezolizumab (anti-PD-L1) treatment. This TCR was sampled from a man in his 70s with urothelial cancer.

CDR3 sequence: CASSGRLTYEQYF. CDR3 DNA sequence: TGTGCCAGCAGTGGCCGACTCACCTACGAGCAGTACTTC. V is TRBV2 and J is TRBJ2-7; D is unresolved. In germline, CDR1 is SNHLY, CDR2 FYNNEI. There are 13 residues in the CDR3. V gave up 4 bases and J gave up 2 bases, with 9 bases separating them.